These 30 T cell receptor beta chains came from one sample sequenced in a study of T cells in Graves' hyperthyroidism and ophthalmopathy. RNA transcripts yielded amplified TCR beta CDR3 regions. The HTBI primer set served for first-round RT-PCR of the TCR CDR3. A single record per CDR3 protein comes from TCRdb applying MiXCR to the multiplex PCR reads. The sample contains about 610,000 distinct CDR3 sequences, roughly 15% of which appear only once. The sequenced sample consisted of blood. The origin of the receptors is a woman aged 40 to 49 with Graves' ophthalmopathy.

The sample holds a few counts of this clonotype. CDR3: CASRGISEENTYEQYF. The DNA of the CDR3 is TGTGCCAGTAGAGGGATTTCGGAGGAGAATACCTACGAGCAGTACTTC. The J gene is TRBJ2-7, the V gene TRBV19, with D maybe TRBD2 (5 bases). CDR3 length: 16 amino acids. CDR1 LNHDA and CDR2 SQIVND come from the germline V gene (reference sequence). Trimming left V 6 bases short and J 2 bases short, with 20 bases between.

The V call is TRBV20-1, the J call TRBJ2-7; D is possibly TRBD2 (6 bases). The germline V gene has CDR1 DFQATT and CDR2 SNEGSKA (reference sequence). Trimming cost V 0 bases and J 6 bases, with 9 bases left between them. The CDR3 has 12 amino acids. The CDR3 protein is CSARDWRGEQYF. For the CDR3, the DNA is TGCAGTGCTAGAGATTGGAGGGGCGAGCAGTACTTC.

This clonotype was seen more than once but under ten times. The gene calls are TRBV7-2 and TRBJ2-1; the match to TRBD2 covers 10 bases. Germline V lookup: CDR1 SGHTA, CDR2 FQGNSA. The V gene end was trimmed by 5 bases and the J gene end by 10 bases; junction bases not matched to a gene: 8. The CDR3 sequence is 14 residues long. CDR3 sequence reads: CASSASGGIVEQFF. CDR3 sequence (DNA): TGTGCCAGCAGCGCTAGCGGGGGTATCGTAGAGCAGTTCTTC.

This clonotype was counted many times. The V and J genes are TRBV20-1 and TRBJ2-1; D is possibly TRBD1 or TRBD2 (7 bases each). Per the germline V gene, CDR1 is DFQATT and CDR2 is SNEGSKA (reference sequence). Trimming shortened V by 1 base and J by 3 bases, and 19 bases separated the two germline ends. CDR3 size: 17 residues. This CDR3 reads CSARAPPPGGVYNEQFF. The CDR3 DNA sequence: TGCAGTGCTAGAGCCCCCCCCCCAGGGGGGGTCTACAATGAGCAGTTCTTC.

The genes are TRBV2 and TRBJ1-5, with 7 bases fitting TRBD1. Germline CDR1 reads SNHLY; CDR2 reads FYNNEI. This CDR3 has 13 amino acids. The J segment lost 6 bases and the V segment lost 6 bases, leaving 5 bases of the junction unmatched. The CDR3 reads CASSLDRFQPQHF. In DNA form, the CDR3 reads TGTGCCAGCAGCTTGGACAGGTTTCAGCCCCAGCATTTT.

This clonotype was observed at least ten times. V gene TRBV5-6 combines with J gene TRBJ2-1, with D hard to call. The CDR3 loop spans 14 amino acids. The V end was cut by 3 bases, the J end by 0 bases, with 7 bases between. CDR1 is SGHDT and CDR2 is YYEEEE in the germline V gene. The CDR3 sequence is CASSWESSYNEQFF. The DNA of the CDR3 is TGTGCCAGCAGCTGGGAAAGCTCCTACAATGAGCAGTTCTTC.

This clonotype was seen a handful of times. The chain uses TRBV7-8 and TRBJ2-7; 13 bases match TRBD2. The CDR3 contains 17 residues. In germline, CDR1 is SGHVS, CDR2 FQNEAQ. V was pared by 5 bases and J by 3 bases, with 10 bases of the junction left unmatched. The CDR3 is CASSPGLAGAPYYEQYF. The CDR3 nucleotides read TGTGCCAGCAGCCCCGGACTAGCGGGAGCCCCCTACTACGAGCAGTACTTC. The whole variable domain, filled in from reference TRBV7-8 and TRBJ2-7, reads GAGVSQSPRYKVAKRGQDVALRCDPISGHVSLFWYQQALGQGPEFLTYFQNEAQLDKSGLPSDRFFAERPEGSVSTLKIQRTQQEDSAVYLCASSPGLAGAPYYEQYFGPGTRLTVT.

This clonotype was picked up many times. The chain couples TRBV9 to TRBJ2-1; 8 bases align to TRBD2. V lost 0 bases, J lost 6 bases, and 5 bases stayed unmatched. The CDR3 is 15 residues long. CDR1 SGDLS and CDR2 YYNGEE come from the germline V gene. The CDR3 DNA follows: TGTGCCAGCAGCGTAGCGGGAGGGTTCGGCAATGAGCAGTTCTTC. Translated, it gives CASSVAGGFGNEQFF.

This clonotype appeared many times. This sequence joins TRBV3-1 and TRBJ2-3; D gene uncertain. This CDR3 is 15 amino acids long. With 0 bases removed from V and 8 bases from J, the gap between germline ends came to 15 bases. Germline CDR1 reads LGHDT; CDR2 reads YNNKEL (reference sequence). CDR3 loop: CASSQDELGLGTQYF. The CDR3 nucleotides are TGTGCCAGCAGCCAAGATGAGTTAGGCCTAGGTACGCAGTATTTT.

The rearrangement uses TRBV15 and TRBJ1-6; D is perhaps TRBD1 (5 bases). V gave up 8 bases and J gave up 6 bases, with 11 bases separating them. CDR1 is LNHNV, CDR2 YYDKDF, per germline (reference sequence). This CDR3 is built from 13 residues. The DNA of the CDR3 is TGTGCCACCTCTGACAGCGTTAATTCACCCCTCCACTTT. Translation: CATSDSVNSPLHF.

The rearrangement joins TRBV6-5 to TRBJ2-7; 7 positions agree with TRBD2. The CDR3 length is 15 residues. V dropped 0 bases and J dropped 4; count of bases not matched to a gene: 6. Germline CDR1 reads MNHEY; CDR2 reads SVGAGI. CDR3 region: CASSYSSAGEYEQYF. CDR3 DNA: TGTGCCAGCAGTTACTCAAGTGCGGGGGAATACGAGCAGTACTTC.

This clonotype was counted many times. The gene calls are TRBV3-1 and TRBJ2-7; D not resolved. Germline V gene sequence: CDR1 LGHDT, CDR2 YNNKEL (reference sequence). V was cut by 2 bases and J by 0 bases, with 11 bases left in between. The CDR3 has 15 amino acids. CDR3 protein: CASSQSDGNSYEQYF. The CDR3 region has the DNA TGTGCCAGCAGCCAATCCGACGGAAACTCCTACGAGCAGTACTTC.

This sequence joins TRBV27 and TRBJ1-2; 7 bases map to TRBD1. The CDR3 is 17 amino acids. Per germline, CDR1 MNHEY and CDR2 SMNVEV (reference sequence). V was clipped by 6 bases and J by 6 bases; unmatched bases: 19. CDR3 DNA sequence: TGTGCCAGCAGACCACACAACCCGGCGACAGGGATAGATGGCTACACCTTC. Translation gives CASRPHNPATGIDGYTF.

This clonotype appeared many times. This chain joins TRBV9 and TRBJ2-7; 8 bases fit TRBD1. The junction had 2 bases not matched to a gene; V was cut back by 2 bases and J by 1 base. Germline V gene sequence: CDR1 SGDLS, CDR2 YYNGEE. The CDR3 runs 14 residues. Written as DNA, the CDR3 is TGTGCCAGCAGCGTCGACAGGGGTTCCTACGAGCAGTACTTC. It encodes CASSVDRGSYEQYF.

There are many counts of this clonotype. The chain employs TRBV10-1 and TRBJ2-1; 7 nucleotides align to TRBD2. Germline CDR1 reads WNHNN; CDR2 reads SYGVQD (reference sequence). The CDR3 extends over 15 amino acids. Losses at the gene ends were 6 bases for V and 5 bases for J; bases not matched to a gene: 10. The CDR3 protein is CASSLDQRGNNEQFF. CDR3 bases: TGCGCCAGCAGCCTCGATCAGCGGGGAAACAATGAGCAGTTCTTC.

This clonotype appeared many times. The CDR3 coding sequence is TGTGCCAGCAGTCCGGGACAGCATAGCAATCAGCCCCAGCATTTT. Translation: CASSPGQHSNQPQHF. This chain connects TRBV2 to TRBJ1-5; 7 positions agree with TRBD1. Germline CDR1 is SNHLY and CDR2 is FYNNEI. This CDR3 is built from 15 residues. V gave up 5 bases and J gave up 0 bases; unmatched junction bases: 4.

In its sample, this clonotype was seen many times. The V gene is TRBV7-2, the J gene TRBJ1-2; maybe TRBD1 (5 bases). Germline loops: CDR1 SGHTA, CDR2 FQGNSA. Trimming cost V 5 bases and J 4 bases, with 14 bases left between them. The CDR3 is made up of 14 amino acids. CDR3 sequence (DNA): TGTGCCAGCAGCGGAAATGGGGGGTTCTATGGCTACACCTTC. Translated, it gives CASSGNGGFYGYTF.

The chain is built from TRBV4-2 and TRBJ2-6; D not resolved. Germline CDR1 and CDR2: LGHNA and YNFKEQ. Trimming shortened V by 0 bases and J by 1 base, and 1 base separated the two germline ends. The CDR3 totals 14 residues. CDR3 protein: CASSQDSGANVLTF. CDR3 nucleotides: TGTGCCAGCAGCCAAGATTCTGGGGCCAACGTCCTGACTTTC.

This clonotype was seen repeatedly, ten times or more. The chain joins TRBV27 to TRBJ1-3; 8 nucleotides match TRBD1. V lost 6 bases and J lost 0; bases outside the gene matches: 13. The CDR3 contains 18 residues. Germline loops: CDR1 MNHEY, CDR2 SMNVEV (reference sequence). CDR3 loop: CASSLSLQGVSSGNTIYF. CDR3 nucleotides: TGTGCCAGCAGCCTGAGCCTACAGGGGGTGAGCTCTGGAAACACCATATATTTT.

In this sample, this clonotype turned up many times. The CDR3 loop is CAGRRGRNTGELFF. CDR3 coding DNA: TGTGCCGGACGCAGGGGGCGCAACACCGGGGAGCTGTTTTTT. The rearrangement links TRBV11-2 to TRBJ2-2; 8 bases agree with TRBD1. CDR3 length: 14 residues. The ends lost 11 bases at V and 2 bases at J; junction bases unmatched: 7. Germline assignment: CDR1 SGHAT and CDR2 FQNNGV.

The CDR3 is CASTTEVGGNEKLFF. CDR3 bases: TGTGCCAGCACCACTGAGGTGGGAGGGAATGAAAAACTGTTTTTT. This chain links TRBV6-1 with TRBJ1-4; D is ambiguous. CDR3 length: 15 amino acids. CDR1 MNHNS and CDR2 SASEGT come from the germline V gene. V was shortened by 7 bases and J by 5 bases, with 17 bases between the two germline ends.

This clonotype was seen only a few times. DNA for the CDR3: TGCAGCGTCTGGCGGGAGACAGATACGCAGTATTTT. This codes for CSVWRETDTQYF. The chain combines TRBV29-1 with TRBJ2-3, with 7 positions matching TRBD2. Germline CDR1 reads SQVTM; CDR2 reads ANQGSEA. The CDR3 runs to 12 residues. Trimming took 6 bases from V and 3 from J; bases not matched to a gene: 3.

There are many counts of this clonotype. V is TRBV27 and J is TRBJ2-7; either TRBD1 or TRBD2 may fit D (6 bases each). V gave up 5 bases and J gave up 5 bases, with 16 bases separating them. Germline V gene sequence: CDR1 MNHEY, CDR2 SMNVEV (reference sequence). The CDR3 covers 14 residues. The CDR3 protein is CASSMRGVENEQYF. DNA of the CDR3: TGTGCCAGCAGTATGAGGGGGGTCGAAAACGAGCAGTACTTC.

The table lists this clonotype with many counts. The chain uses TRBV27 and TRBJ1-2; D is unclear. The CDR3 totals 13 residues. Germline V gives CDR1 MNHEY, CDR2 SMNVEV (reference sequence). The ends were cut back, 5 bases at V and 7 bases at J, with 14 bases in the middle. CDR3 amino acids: CASSPRDFSGYTF. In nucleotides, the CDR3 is TGTGCCAGCAGTCCGCGGGATTTTAGTGGCTACACCTTC.

CDR3 protein: CASSCHQGQETQYF. The CDR3, as DNA: TGTGCCAGCAGTTGCCACCAGGGACAAGAGACCCAGTACTTC. The genes are TRBV6-1 and TRBJ2-5; maybe TRBD1 (5 bases). This CDR3 is built from 14 residues. Germline V gene sequence: CDR1 MNHNS, CDR2 SASEGT. The V end lost 5 bases, the J end lost 2 bases, and 12 bases lay between the germline ends.

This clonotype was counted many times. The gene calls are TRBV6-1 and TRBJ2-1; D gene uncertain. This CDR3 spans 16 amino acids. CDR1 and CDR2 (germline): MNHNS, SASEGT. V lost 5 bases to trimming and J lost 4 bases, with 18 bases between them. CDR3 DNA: TGTGCCAGCAGTCCCGTTACCTGGTATGGTTACAATGAGCAGTTCTTC. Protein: CASSPVTWYGYNEQFF.

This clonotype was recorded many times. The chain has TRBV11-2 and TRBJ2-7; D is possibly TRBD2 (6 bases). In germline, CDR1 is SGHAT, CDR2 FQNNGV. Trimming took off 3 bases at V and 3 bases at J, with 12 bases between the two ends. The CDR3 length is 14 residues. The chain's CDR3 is CASSLSRDLYEQYF. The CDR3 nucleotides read TGTGCCAGCAGCTTGTCGCGGGATCTCTACGAGCAGTACTTC.

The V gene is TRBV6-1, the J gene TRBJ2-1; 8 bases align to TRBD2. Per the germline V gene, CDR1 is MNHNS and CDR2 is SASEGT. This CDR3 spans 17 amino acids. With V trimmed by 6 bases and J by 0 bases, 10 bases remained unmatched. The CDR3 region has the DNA TGTGCCAGCAGGAGGGGGACTAGTGCTAGCTCCTACAATGAGCAGTTCTTC. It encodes CASRRGTSASSYNEQFF.

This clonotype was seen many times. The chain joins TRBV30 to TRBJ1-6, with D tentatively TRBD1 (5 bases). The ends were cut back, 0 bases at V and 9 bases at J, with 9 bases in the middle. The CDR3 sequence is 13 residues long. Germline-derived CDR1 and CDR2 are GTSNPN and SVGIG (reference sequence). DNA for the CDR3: TGTGCCTGGAGTGTAGGCGGGACTTCACCCCTCCACTTT. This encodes CAWSVGGTSPLHF.

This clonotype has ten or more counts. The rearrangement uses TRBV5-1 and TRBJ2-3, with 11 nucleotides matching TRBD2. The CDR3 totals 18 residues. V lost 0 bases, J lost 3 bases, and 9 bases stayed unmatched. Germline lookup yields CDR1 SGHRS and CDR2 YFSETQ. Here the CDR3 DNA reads TGCGCCAGCAGCTTGGGCACTAGCGGGAGAGTGATGACAGATACGCAGTATTTT. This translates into CASSLGTSGRVMTDTQYF.